Shown below are 26 T cell receptor beta chains from a single sample sequenced in a study of T cell responses to AZD1222 COVID-19 vaccine. Clones were sequenced by immunoSEQ multiplex PCR, and TCRdb holds only the in-frame ones, with some missing. The repertoire includes about 140,000 clones, more than 80% of them detected once, and approximately 4% sits in the top ten. Sequenced here: peripheral blood, sampled on day 0 of AZD1222 vaccination. These receptors were obtained from an adult in good health.

The chain links TRBV6-5 to TRBJ2-2; D gene ambiguous. The CDR3 loop spans 11 amino acids. Germline loops: CDR1 MNHEY, CDR2 SVGAGI. Trimming removed 6 bases at V and 10 bases at J, with 9 bases between. The CDR3 nucleotides read TGTGCCAGCAGCATGGGGAAGGAGCTGTTTTTT. This codes for CASSMGKELFF.

This clone came up a few times. The chain employs TRBV5-1 and TRBJ1-3; possible D gene TRBD1, 5 bases. The CDR3 length is 16 residues. Germline V gene lookup returns CDR1 SGHRS and CDR2 YFSETQ. V was shortened by 2 bases and J by 4 bases, with 16 bases between the two germline ends. Written as DNA, the CDR3 is TGCGCCAGCAGCTTAAATCAGGGTGTTCCCGGAAACACCATATATTTT. This translates into CASSLNQGVPGNTIYF.

CDR3 loop: CASSEATRSGNTIYF. The CDR3 bases are TGTGCCAGCAGTGAAGCGACCCGCTCTGGAAACACCATATATTTT. The V gene is TRBV6-1, the J gene TRBJ1-3; D gene ambiguous. V was pared by 0 bases and J by 0 bases, with 6 bases between. The germline CDR1 and CDR2 sequences are MNHNS and SASEGT. This CDR3 region has 15 residues.

The chain joins TRBV28 to TRBJ1-6, with 9 nucleotides matching TRBD1. The germline gives CDR1 MDHEN, CDR2 SYDVKM. The length of the CDR3 is 14 residues. The ends lost 6 bases at V and 6 bases at J; junction bases unmatched: 3. The CDR3 loop reads CASSRGQGNSPLHF. In DNA, the CDR3 is TGTGCCAGCAGCCGGGGACAGGGTAATTCACCCCTCCACTTT.

The genes are TRBV7-8 and TRBJ1-1; no clear D gene. Per germline, CDR1 SGHVS and CDR2 FQNEAQ. Trimming stripped 2 bases from V and 1 base from J, with 8 bases between. CDR3 length: 14 amino acids. This CDR3 reads CASSLNGRNTEAFF. The DNA for the CDR3 is TGTGCCAGCAGCTTAAATGGGAGGAACACTGAAGCTTTCTTT.

Details on this clone: At the DNA level, this CDR3 is encoded by other sequences in the same sample as well. The chain links TRBV5-1 to TRBJ1-1, with D unresolved. This CDR3 comprises 13 residues. Trimming pared 0 bases from V and 4 bases from J, leaving 7 bases between. Germline V lookup: CDR1 SGHRS, CDR2 YFSETQ. The DNA of the CDR3 is TGCGCCAGCAGCTTGGAGGGTGGCACTGAAGCTTTCTTT. Translating it yields CASSLEGGTEAFF.

As to this clone: The sample contains more than one DNA sequence encoding this CDR3. V is TRBV5-6 and J is TRBJ1-5; perhaps TRBD1 as D (5 bases). The CDR3 is 12 residues long. The germline gives CDR1 SGHDT, CDR2 YYEEEE. Between the trimmed V and J ends, which lost 1 base and 6 bases, there was a span of 5 bases. The CDR3: CASSLRGQPQHF. As DNA, the CDR3 is TGTGCCAGCAGCTTGAGGGGTCAGCCCCAGCATTTT.

The V and J genes are TRBV19 and TRBJ1-1; D is unresolved. Germline CDR1 LNHDA, CDR2 SQIVND (reference sequence). The CDR3 has 16 residues. Between the trimmed V and J ends, which lost 8 bases and 0 bases, there was a span of 19 bases. The CDR3 coding sequence is TGTGCCAGTGGCCTTCGAGGGAGCCTTATGAACACTGAAGCTTTCTTT. It translates to CASGLRGSLMNTEAFF.

This clone appeared a single time. The gene calls are TRBV9 and TRBJ2-3; D may be TRBD2 (7 bases). Germline V gene lookup returns CDR1 SGDLS and CDR2 YYNGEE. This CDR3 comprises 17 residues. V lost 4 bases to trimming and J lost 2 bases, with 20 bases between them. CDR3 protein: CASSKEGGGHPTDTQYF. For the CDR3, the DNA is TGTGCCAGCAGCAAGGAGGGGGGGGGCCATCCCACAGATACGCAGTATTTT. Using reference TRBV9 and TRBJ2-3 for the parts outside the CDR3, the full variable domain is DSGVTQTPKHLITATGQRVTLRCSPRSGDLSVYWYQQSLDQGLQFLIQYYNGEERAKGNILERFSAQQFPDLHSELNLSSLELGDSALYFCASSKEGGGHPTDTQYFGPGTRLTVL.

This rearrangement joins TRBV2 to TRBJ2-7; 12 bases are shared with TRBD1. The length of the CDR3 is 16 residues. The germline gives CDR1 SNHLY, CDR2 FYNNEI. V lost 6 bases, J lost 5 bases, and 11 bases stayed unmatched. This chain's CDR3 is CASSLSRDRGPHEQYF. DNA for the CDR3: TGTGCCAGCAGCCTAAGTCGGGACAGGGGGCCCCACGAGCAGTACTTC.

In this sample, this clone turned up a few times. The chain links TRBV30 to TRBJ1-4; D gene unclear. Per the germline V gene, CDR1 is GTSNPN and CDR2 is SVGIG (reference sequence). Deletions cut 1 base from V and 5 bases from J, with 8 bases between. This CDR3 is built from 13 residues. CDR3 amino acids: CAWSAPANEKLFF. The CDR3 DNA reads as TGTGCCTGGAGTGCCCCGGCGAATGAAAAACTGTTTTTT.

The CDR3 DNA is TGTGCCAGCAGCCAAGTAGCGACAGGGGTGTCTGGTGGCTACACCTTC. Translating it yields CASSQVATGVSGGYTF. This chain joins TRBV3-1 (or the pseudogene TRBV3-2) and TRBJ1-2, with 8 bases that match TRBD1. The germline gives CDR1 LGHDT, CDR2 YNNKEL (reference sequence). There are 16 residues in the CDR3. J gave up 7 bases and V 1 base, and 11 bases lay outside the gene matches.

The chain has TRBV30 and TRBJ1-1; D is unresolved. The germline gives CDR1 GTSNPN, CDR2 SVGIG (reference sequence). The CDR3 extends over 13 amino acids. V was pared by 4 bases and J by 1 base, with 10 bases between. The CDR3 nucleotides are TGTGCCTGGACCAGGACTGGGAACACTGAAGCTTTCTTT. Its protein product is CAWTRTGNTEAFF.

J is TRBJ1-2 and V is TRBV12-3 or TRBV12-4, with 7 positions matching TRBD1. Trimming removed 7 bases from V and 8 bases from J; junction bases left unmatched: 10. The length of the CDR3 is 13 residues. The CDR3 coding sequence is TGTGCCAGCAATATACAGGGGAGTCGGGGCTACACCTTC. This gives the protein CASNIQGSRGYTF.

The chain has TRBV7-3 and TRBJ1-1, with D tentatively TRBD1 (6 bases). Germline lookup yields CDR1 SGHTA and CDR2 FQGTGA. V lost 2 bases and J 5 bases, leaving 15 bases between the germline ends. CDR3 length equals 15 residues. DNA of the CDR3: TGTGCCAGCAGCTTAGGGGGGCCGCCGGGGACTGAAGCTTTCTTT. Protein product: CASSLGGPPGTEAFF.

This clone has just one count. V is TRBV14 and J is TRBJ1-6; D gene unclear. Germline V gene lookup returns CDR1 SGHDN and CDR2 FVKESK. Between the trimmed V and J ends, which lost 0 bases and 10 bases, there was a span of 7 bases. This CDR3 spans 13 amino acids. CDR3 nucleotide sequence: TGTGCCAGCAGCCAAGATATGGGGTCACCCCTCCACTTT. It codes for CASSQDMGSPLHF.

This chain uses TRBV5-1 with TRBJ1-4; D might be TRBD1 (6 bases). From germline, CDR1 is SGHRS and CDR2 YFSETQ. The CDR3 is 15 amino acids. Trimming removed 4 bases at V and 5 bases at J, with 15 bases between. The DNA of the CDR3 is TGCGCCAGCAGCAGGACAGCTACCCCGAATGAAAAACTGTTTTTT. Translating it yields CASSRTATPNEKLFF.

This clone appeared once. V is TRBV27 and J is TRBJ1-1, with no clear D. The CDR3 loop spans 14 amino acids. Germline V lookup: CDR1 MNHEY, CDR2 SMNVEV (reference sequence). The V gene lost 5 bases and the J gene lost 0 bases, with 10 bases spanning the gap. The CDR3 nucleotides are TGTGCCAGCAGTCTCTATGGGGTGAACACTGAAGCTTTCTTT. Its protein product is CASSLYGVNTEAFF.

The chain has TRBV6-5 and TRBJ2-2, with D possibly being TRBD2 (6 bases). The CDR3 length is 13 residues. Trimming pared 8 bases from V and 5 bases from J, leaving 12 bases between. Germline V CDR1 and CDR2: MNHEY, SVGAGI. The CDR3 DNA is TGTGCCAGCCGCACGGGGGTTACCGGGGAGCTGTTTTTT. This translates into CASRTGVTGELFF.

The chain carries TRBV11-2 and TRBJ2-3; D unresolved. The CDR3 is 13 residues long. CDR1 and CDR2 from the germline V gene are SGHAT and FQNNGV. V gave up 6 bases and J gave up 2 bases, with 9 bases separating them. Here the CDR3 DNA reads TGTGCCAGCAGTCCGACGAACACAGATACGCAGTATTTT. This sequence encodes CASSPTNTDTQYF.

The chain is built from TRBV6-2 or TRBV6-3 and TRBJ1-2, with D unclear. The germline V gene has CDR1 MNHEY and CDR2 SVGEGT. This CDR3 contains 13 residues. V was trimmed by 7 bases and J by 1 base, leaving 10 bases between them. This CDR3 reads CASTPFLNYGYTF. CDR3 sequence (DNA): TGTGCCAGCACCCCCTTCCTTAACTATGGCTACACCTTC.

This clone was seen a single time. The germline gene is not matched at one end of the junction; a read error may be the cause. V and J are TRBV7-7 and TRBJ2-5; D may be TRBD2 (5 bases). Germline V gives CDR1 SSHAT, CDR2 FNYEAQ (reference sequence). CDR3 length: 13 residues. CDR3 amino acids: CASSLASGETQYF. The CDR3 DNA reads TGTGCTAGCAGCTTAGCGTCGGGCGAGACCCAGTACTTC. Full variable domain (rest looked up from reference TRBV7-7 and TRBJ2-5): GAGVSQSPRYKVTKRGQDVTLRCDPISSHATLYWYQQALGQGPEFLTYFNYEAQPDKSGLPSDRFSAERPEGSISTLTIQRTEQRDSAMYRCASSLASGETQYFGPGTRLLVL.

This chain joins TRBV7-9 and TRBJ1-2; D ambiguous. The CDR3 is 15 residues long. CDR1 SEHNR and CDR2 FQNEAQ come from the germline V gene (reference sequence). Deletions cut 5 bases from V and 0 bases from J, with 13 bases between. The CDR3 bases are TGTGCCAGCAGCCCAATGGATGGAGCTAACTATGGCTACACCTTC. It is translated as CASSPMDGANYGYTF.

This clone was counted a single time. The chain links TRBV7-3 to TRBJ1-1; D unresolved. The germline V gene has CDR1 SGHTA and CDR2 FQGTGA. V was cut by 5 bases and J by 0 bases, with 13 bases left in between. This CDR3 region has 15 residues. CDR3 sequence reads: CASSPRGRMNTEAFF. The CDR3 nucleotides are TGTGCCAGCAGCCCCCGAGGACGGATGAACACTGAAGCTTTCTTT.

This clone was found a few times. The chain has TRBV7-2 and TRBJ2-7, with D possibly matching TRBD1 (6 bases). Germline CDR1 and CDR2: SGHTA and FQGNSA. The CDR3 covers 12 residues. With 5 bases removed from V and 5 bases from J, the gap between germline ends came to 10 bases. In DNA form, the CDR3 reads TGTGCCAGCAGCCCCTACAGGGACGAGCAGTACTTC. Protein product: CASSPYRDEQYF.

The rearrangement joins TRBV10-3 to TRBJ1-1, with D perhaps TRBD1 (5 bases). Trimming took 6 bases from V and 5 from J, leaving 13 bases between them. The CDR3 is 13 amino acids. Germline values: CDR1 ENHRY, CDR2 SYGVKD. The CDR3 region has the DNA TGTGCCATCAGCGACGACAGACGGACTGAAGCTTTCTTT. Protein: CAISDDRRTEAFF.